Listed below are T cell receptor beta chains from one sample, sequenced in a study of early T cells in non-severe SARS-CoV-2 infection. Using its own MiXCR run on the 5' RACE reads, TCRdb lists one record per CDR3 protein. This table holds tens of thousands of distinct CDR3 sequences, roughly 12% found once. Sequencing was done on a sample of whole blood. These receptors all stem from an adult who was a healthcare worker with PCR-confirmed SARS-CoV-2 infection or an uninfected control (not recorded which). Each CDR3 is given with its conserved first and last residue.

v_call cdr3_aa
TRBV27 CASSSGLTYEQYF
TRBV11-1 CASSLQGGEQYF
TRBV12-3/TRBV12-4 CASIYQGDNSPLHF
TRBV7-2 CASSFFEGRYNSPLHF
TRBV3-1 CASSQVGLGQFF
TRBV18 CASSPKPWGTEAFF
TRBV9 CASSVVVGPTDTQYF
TRBV12-3/TRBV12-4 CASSPGQGLGAKNIQYF
TRBV28 CASSYIGGDRGSSNEKLFF
TRBV10-1 CAGIPQRLAYNEQFF
TRBV29-1 CSVEEGRPPKETQYF
TRBV7-9 CATWRGPFTDTQYF
TRBV6-4 CASSETGGSDTEAFF
TRBV11-2 CASSLQGGARTEAFF
TRBV3-1 CASSQLGGGQPQHF
TRBV2 CASSAGQARNTEAFF
TRBV3-1 CASSQDRGGIRNTEAFF
TRBV20-1 CSADTGVSYNEQFF